Following are 13 T cell receptor beta chains from one sample sequenced in a study of OX40 agonist ivuxolimab in advanced cancers. Clones were read by immunoSEQ multiplex PCR, and TCRdb kept only the in-frame ones, dropping some. Of about 72,000 clones in the sample, 85% to 90% were seen once. The sample consisted of CD4+ or CD8+ T cells sorted from blood, taken in a trial of the OX40 agonist ivuxolimab. The source is an adult with an advanced solid tumor such as melanoma, head and neck, liver or kidney cancer.

The genes are TRBV14 and TRBJ1-2; D is possibly TRBD1 (6 bases). CDR1 is SGHDN, CDR2 FVKESK, per germline. V was cut by 3 bases and J by 5 bases, with 13 bases left in between. The CDR3 contains 14 residues. The chain's CDR3 is CASSHAGTTYGYTF. The CDR3, as DNA: TGTGCCAGCAGCCATGCCGGGACAACTTATGGCTACACCTTC.

The chain combines TRBV10-2 with TRBJ2-5; 13 bases agree with TRBD2. The CDR3 extends over 15 amino acids. In germline, CDR1 is WSHSY, CDR2 SAAADI. The V segment lost 2 bases and the J segment 4 bases; nucleotides outside the gene matches: 1. The CDR3, as DNA: TGCGCCAGCAGTGAGGGACTAGCGGGAGTAGAGACCCAGTACTTC. As protein: CASSEGLAGVETQYF.

The chain couples TRBV11-2 to TRBJ2-3, with TRBD2 identical over 9 bases. Trimming removed 4 bases from V and 0 bases from J; junction bases left unmatched: 2. This CDR3 region has 15 residues. The germline CDR1 and CDR2 sequences are SGHAT and FQNNGV. The CDR3 protein is CASSSTSGSTDTQYF. The CDR3 region has the DNA TGTGCCAGCAGCTCCACTAGCGGGAGCACAGATACGCAGTATTTT.

This clone appeared a few times. The sample contains more than one DNA sequence encoding this CDR3. V usage is TRBV5-6 and J usage is TRBJ1-2; D is ambiguous. Germline V CDR1 and CDR2: SGHDT, YYEEEE. This CDR3 region has 11 residues. Deletions cut 2 bases from V and 2 bases from J, with 1 base between. The CDR3 loop is CASSLNYGYTF. The CDR3 DNA is TGTGCCAGCAGCTTAAACTATGGCTACACCTTC.

The V gene is TRBV28, the J gene TRBJ1-4; a weak D match, TRBD1 (5 bases). Germline-derived CDR1 and CDR2 are MDHEN and SYDVKM. The CDR3 contains 15 residues. Between the trimmed V and J ends, which lost 3 bases and 3 bases, there was a span of 11 bases. CDR3 coding DNA: TGTGCCAGCAGTTTTCCGGGGCAATCTAATGAAAAACTGTTTTTT. Translated: CASSFPGQSNEKLFF.

The chain recombines TRBV7-3 with TRBJ2-2; 12 nucleotides align to TRBD2. The CDR3 has 16 amino acids. Germline CDR1 SGHTA, CDR2 FQGTGA. Trimming cost V 3 bases and J 2 bases; bases outside gene matches: 1. CDR3 DNA sequence: TGTGCCAGCAGCTTGACTAGCGGGGGAAACACCGGGGAGCTGTTTTTT. This codes for CASSLTSGGNTGELFF.

The chain joins TRBV11-1 to TRBJ2-2, with 10 bases fitting TRBD1. Germline trimming cut 5 bases from V and 5 bases from J; bases unmatched to any gene: 8. The CDR3 length is 16 residues. Germline V gives CDR1 SGHAT, CDR2 FQDESV (reference sequence). The CDR3 sequence: CASSPGRDRGTGELFF. The CDR3 DNA reads TGTGCCAGCAGCCCCGGAAGGGACAGGGGTACCGGGGAGCTGTTTTTT.

This chain uses TRBV18 with TRBJ1-1; D gene unclear. Deletions cut 2 bases from V and 3 bases from J, with 10 bases between. This CDR3 contains 14 residues. The germline gives CDR1 KGHSH, CDR2 LQKENI. The CDR3 nucleotides read TGTGCCAGCTCACCAAGAAGAACGGACACTGAAGCTTTCTTT. Translating it yields CASSPRRTDTEAFF.

This clone appeared once. The rearrangement joins TRBV5-6 to TRBJ2-2, with D possibly TRBD1 on 5 matching bases. V was clipped by 0 bases and J by 0 bases, with 6 bases between them. The CDR3 runs 15 residues. CDR1 SGHDT and CDR2 YYEEEE come from the germline V gene. CDR3 in DNA: TGTGCCAGCAGCTTGGGGGGCACGAACACCGGGGAGCTGTTTTTT. As protein: CASSLGGTNTGELFF.

The CDR3 spells CASSYRVSSYEQYF. Here the CDR3 DNA reads TGTGCCAGCAGCTACAGGGTCAGCTCCTACGAGCAGTACTTC. The chain recombines TRBV11-3 with TRBJ2-7; D perhaps matches TRBD1 (6 bases). This CDR3 has 14 amino acids. V was cut by 4 bases and J by 0 bases, with 10 bases left in between. Germline V gives CDR1 SGHNT, CDR2 YENEEA.

This clone was counted between two and nine times. The V call is TRBV11-2, the J call TRBJ1-1; D uncertain. V was cut by 6 bases and J by 9 bases, with 11 bases left in between. Germline V gene lookup returns CDR1 SGHAT and CDR2 FQNNGV. CDR3 length: 11 residues. CDR3: CASRAGEKAFF. The CDR3 DNA sequence: TGTGCCAGCAGGGCCGGGGAAAAAGCTTTCTTT.

This rearrangement joins TRBV27 to TRBJ2-7, with 12 positions matching TRBD1. Germline V gene sequence: CDR1 MNHEY, CDR2 SMNVEV (reference sequence). The CDR3 is 15 residues long. With 5 bases clipped from V and 5 bases from J, the junction kept 7 bases outside the gene matches. This CDR3 is CASSLPGQGANEQYF. The CDR3 nucleotides are TGTGCCAGCAGTCTCCCGGGACAGGGGGCCAACGAGCAGTACTTC.

This chain uses TRBV5-1 with TRBJ2-1; D not resolved. Germline CDR1 and CDR2: SGHRS and YFSETQ. Trimming took off 3 bases at V and 6 bases at J, with 19 bases between the two ends. The CDR3 is 16 residues long. The CDR3 here is CASSSGRRLIGNEQFF. CDR3 DNA sequence: TGCGCCAGCAGCTCGGGCCGGAGACTCATAGGCAATGAGCAGTTCTTC.